Each of the 9 T cell receptor beta chains below was sequenced from the same sample in a study of blood T cell repertoires in COVID-19. This table comes from immunoSEQ multiplex PCR, and its TCRdb copy is limited to in-frame clones, with some not included. The profile shows under 300,000 clones, over 75% of them singletons. The specimen was PBMCs or T cells enriched from blood (not recorded which). The receptors derive from a man aged 18-30 years who had recovered from COVID-19.

The chain is built from TRBV6-5 and TRBJ1-2; a weak D match, TRBD1 (6 bases). The V end was cut by 5 bases, the J end by 4 bases, with 11 bases between. CDR3 size: 13 residues. Germline V gene lookup returns CDR1 MNHEY and CDR2 SVGAGI. This CDR3 reads CASSPDSLYGYTF. The CDR3 bases are TGTGCCAGCAGTCCGGACAGTCTCTATGGCTACACCTTC.

This clone is a singleton in its sample. The chain carries TRBV7-8 and TRBJ2-7; D might be TRBD1 (6 bases). V lost 5 bases and J lost 6, with 14 bases in between. Germline loops: CDR1 SGHVS, CDR2 FQNEAQ. The CDR3 consists of 13 residues. The CDR3 sequence is CASSTPLGAEQYF. CDR3 sequence (DNA): TGTGCCAGCAGCACACCCCTGGGGGCCGAGCAGTACTTC.

CDR3 loop: CASSPQEMGPGNYGYTF. CDR3 nucleotides: TGTGCCAGCTCACCACAGGAAATGGGGCCCGGAAACTATGGCTACACCTTC. This chain joins TRBV18 and TRBJ1-2, with D possibly being TRBD1 (5 bases). Trimming shortened V by 1 base and J by 2 bases, and 17 bases separated the two germline ends. Per germline, CDR1 KGHSH and CDR2 LQKENI. This CDR3 region has 17 residues.

The chain joins TRBV5-1 to TRBJ2-3, with D possibly TRBD2 on 6 matching bases. The CDR3 spans 14 residues. Germline CDR1 is SGHRS and CDR2 is YFSETQ. V gave up 6 bases and J gave up 6 bases, with 17 bases separating them. This chain's CDR3 is CASKGPPGVDTQYF. Here the CDR3 DNA reads TGCGCCAGCAAGGGGCCACCGGGGGTTGATACGCAGTATTTT. Full variable domain (rest looked up from reference TRBV5-1 and TRBJ2-3): KAGVTQTPRYLIKTRGQQVTLSCSPISGHRSVSWYQQTPGQGLQFLFEYFSETQRNKGNFPGRFSGRQFSNSRSEMNVSTLELGDSALYLCASKGPPGVDTQYFGPGTRLTVL.

The genes are TRBV30 and TRBJ1-5; D unclear. The V end lost 2 bases, the J end lost 1 base, and 6 bases lay between the germline ends. The CDR3 totals 13 residues. From germline, CDR1 is GTSNPN and CDR2 SVGIG (reference sequence). The CDR3 protein is CAWSQTSNQPQHF. The CDR3 nucleotides read TGTGCCTGGAGTCAGACAAGCAATCAGCCCCAGCATTTT.

This chain links TRBV6-5 with TRBJ1-1; TRBD1 is a possible D gene (5 bases). CDR3 length: 15 amino acids. Germline V lookup: CDR1 MNHEY, CDR2 SVGAGI. Trimming took off 0 bases at V and 0 bases at J, with 8 bases between the two ends. DNA for the CDR3: TGTGCCAGCAGTTACTCGGGGACTATGAACACTGAAGCTTTCTTT. Residues: CASSYSGTMNTEAFF.

The chain combines TRBV30 with TRBJ1-1; D ambiguous. Germline values: CDR1 GTSNPN, CDR2 SVGIG (reference sequence). The CDR3 extends over 12 amino acids. CDR3 nucleotide sequence: TGTGCTGAGAAGGGAGGCGGCACTGAAGCTTTCTTT. It specifies CAEKGGGTEAFF.

This clone was seen only a few times. The CDR3 region is CASRRTGVSNQPQHF. The CDR3 DNA reads TGTGCCAGTAGGCGGACAGGGGTTAGCAATCAGCCCCAGCATTTT. The chain has TRBV19 and TRBJ1-5, with 9 bases that match TRBD1. V was clipped by 6 bases and J by 0 bases; unmatched bases: 3. This CDR3 contains 15 residues. Germline V lookup: CDR1 LNHDA, CDR2 SQIVND (reference sequence).

V usage is TRBV7-9 and J usage is TRBJ1-1; 11 nucleotides agree with TRBD1. After removal of 1 base from V and 3 bases from J, the junction contained 7 bases not matched to a gene. This CDR3 is built from 17 residues. Germline CDR1 reads SEHNR; CDR2 reads FQNEAQ (reference sequence). The CDR3 DNA reads TGTGCCAGCAGCTTAGGCGGGACAGGGGGAATGTACACTGAAGCTTTCTTT. Translation: CASSLGGTGGMYTEAFF.